The 3 T cell receptor beta chains given below trace back to one sample, sequenced in a study of blood T cell repertoires in COVID-19. TCRdb's copy holds only in-frame clones and misses some; the assay was immunoSEQ multiplex PCR. The sample yields a few hundred thousand clones, approximately 87% seen once. Sequenced material: peripheral blood. These receptors all come from a woman between 25 and 40 years old with COVID-19, enrolled during active disease.

The chain uses TRBV28 and TRBJ1-5, with D maybe TRBD1 (6 bases). From germline, CDR1 is MDHEN and CDR2 SYDVKM. The CDR3 totals 13 residues. Between the trimmed V and J ends, which lost 6 bases and 5 bases, there was a span of 11 bases. The CDR3 coding sequence is TGTGCCAGCAGACAGGGCCTCCATCAGCCCCAGCATTTT. Its translation is CASRQGLHQPQHF.

The V call is TRBV19, the J call TRBJ2-1; perhaps TRBD2 as D (6 bases). From germline, CDR1 is LNHDA and CDR2 SQIVND (reference sequence). The germline V and J ends were trimmed by 3 bases and 9 bases, with 15 bases remaining between them. This CDR3 comprises 14 residues. The CDR3 spells CASSIPLAKGEQFF. The CDR3 region has the DNA TGTGCCAGTAGTATTCCCCTAGCGAAGGGTGAGCAGTTCTTC.

The rearrangement links TRBV7-2 to TRBJ1-4, with D maybe TRBD1 (5 bases). The V gene's germline CDR1 is SGHTA and CDR2 FQGNSA. The length of the CDR3 is 15 residues. Trimming shortened V by 3 bases and J by 7 bases, and 15 bases separated the two germline ends. CDR3 residues: CASSFASGLGEKLFF. In nucleotides, the CDR3 is TGTGCCAGCAGCTTCGCGTCAGGGCTGGGTGAAAAACTGTTTTTT.